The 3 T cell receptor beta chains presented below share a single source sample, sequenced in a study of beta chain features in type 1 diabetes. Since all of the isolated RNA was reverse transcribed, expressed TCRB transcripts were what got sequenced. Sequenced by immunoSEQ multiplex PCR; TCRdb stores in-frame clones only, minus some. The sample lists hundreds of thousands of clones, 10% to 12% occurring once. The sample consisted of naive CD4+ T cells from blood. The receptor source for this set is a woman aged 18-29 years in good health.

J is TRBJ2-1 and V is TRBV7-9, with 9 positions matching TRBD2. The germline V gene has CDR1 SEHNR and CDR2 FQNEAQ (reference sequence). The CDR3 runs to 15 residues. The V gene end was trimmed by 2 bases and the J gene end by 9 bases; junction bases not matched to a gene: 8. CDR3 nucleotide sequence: TGTGCCAGCAGCTTACGGCGGGAGGGCGTAGGTGAGCAGTTCTTC. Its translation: CASSLRREGVGEQFF.

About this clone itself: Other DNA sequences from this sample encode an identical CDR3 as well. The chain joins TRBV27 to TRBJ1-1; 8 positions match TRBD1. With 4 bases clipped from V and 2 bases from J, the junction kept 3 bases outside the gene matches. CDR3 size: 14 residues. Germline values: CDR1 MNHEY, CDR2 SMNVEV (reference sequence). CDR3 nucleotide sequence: TGTGCCAGCAGTTGGACAGGGCTTAACACTGAAGCTTTCTTT. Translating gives CASSWTGLNTEAFF.

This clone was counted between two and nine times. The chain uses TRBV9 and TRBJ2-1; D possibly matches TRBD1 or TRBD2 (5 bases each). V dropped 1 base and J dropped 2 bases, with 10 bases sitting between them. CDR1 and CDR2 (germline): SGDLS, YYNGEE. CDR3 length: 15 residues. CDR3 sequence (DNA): TGTGCCAGCAGCGTAAGAGGGACCACCTACAATGAGCAGTTCTTC. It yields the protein CASSVRGTTYNEQFF.